A selection of T cell receptor beta chains follows, all from one sample in a study of response to subunit inactivated influenza vaccine. TCRdb independently ran MiXCR on the RT-PCR reads; one entry per CDR3 protein. The top ten clones hold roughly a tenth of a sample with more than 550,000 distinct CDR3 sequences, about 11% of them seen once. Sequences were derived from PBMCs from blood, sampled on the day of vaccination. The source of these receptors is a man aged 45 to 65 who received an inactivated influenza vaccine. Both conserved end residues are part of each CDR3. Each record gives: D gene, clone size, V gene, J gene, CDR3 protein, CDR3 DNA. A D gene is named only where the DNA matches it firmly. Expanded clones are given a class, and other clones once, few, many or no size at all.

TRBD1	NA	TRBV20-1	TRBJ2-7	CSARTGASNSYEQYF	TGCAGTGCCCGGACAGGGGCTAGCAACTCCTACGAGCAGTACTTC
NA	few	TRBV29-1	TRBJ2-7	CSVAAGAYEQYF	TGCAGCGTTGCCGCAGGGGCCTACGAGCAGTACTTC
NA	many	TRBV7-9	TRBJ1-4	CASRDGDNEKLFF	TGTGCCAGCAGGGACGGCGATAATGAAAAACTGTTTTTT
NA	few	TRBV7-2	TRBJ2-2	CASSLDSGATGELFF	TGTGCCAGCAGCTTAGATTCCGGAGCCACCGGGGAGCTGTTTTTT
NA	few	TRBV20-1	TRBJ2-6	CSASSGAGANVLTF	TGCAGTGCTAGTTCAGGAGCTGGGGCCAACGTCCTGACTTTC
NA	NA	TRBV10-3	TRBJ2-1	CAISAGYNEQFF	TGTGCCATCAGTGCCGGATACAATGAGCAGTTCTTC
NA	few	TRBV7-9	TRBJ2-1	CASSSLVGSYNEQFF	TGTGCCAGCAGCTCGCTAGTAGGGTCCTACAATGAGCAGTTCTTC
TRBD1	NA	TRBV28	TRBJ1-2	CASSFSETTGAVYGYTF	TGTGCCAGCAGTTTCTCTGAAACGACAGGGGCTGTCTATGGCTACACCTTC
NA	NA	TRBV19	TRBJ1-1	CASSIWENTEAFF	TGTGCCAGTAGTATCTGGGAGAACACTGAAGCTTTCTTT
NA	many	TRBV19	TRBJ1-2	CASSTTAGAGSQRGYGYTF	TGTGCCAGTAGTACCACCGCGGGGGCCGGCAGCCAGAGGGGCTATGGCTACACCTTC
TRBD1	few	TRBV7-2	TRBJ2-7	CASSYRGQGEYEQYF	TGTGCCAGCAGCTATCGGGGACAGGGAGAATACGAGCAGTACTTC
TRBD1	few	TRBV20-1	TRBJ2-7	CSASRTGGRVEQYF	TGCAGTGCTAGCAGGACAGGCGGACGTGTCGAGCAGTACTTC
NA	few	TRBV6-1	TRBJ1-2	CASTLAQRANWWYGYTF	TGTGCCAGCACCCTGGCTCAGAGGGCCAATTGGTGGTATGGCTACACCTTC
NA	few	TRBV5-5	TRBJ2-6	CASSLFSGAGANVLTF	TGTGCCAGCAGCTTATTCTCGGGAGCTGGGGCCAACGTCCTGACTTTC
NA	NA	TRBV6-1	TRBJ1-2	CASSRTVRGYGYTF	TGTGCCAGCAGTCGGACAGTTAGGGGTTACGGCTACACCTTC
TRBD1	many	TRBV5-1	TRBJ2-7	CASQDRAYEQYF	TGCGCCAGCCAAGACAGGGCCTACGAGCAGTACTTC